Reported below is one TCR beta chain. The record originates from a study of shared clonotypes between healthy human individuals. The naive CD8 subset, CD45RO-negative cells positively selected for CCR7, excluded terminally differentiated effector memory CD45RA+ cells. The authors' processing: As immunoSEQ supplied junction-only sequences (without quality scores), filtering differed. Method: immunoSEQ multiplex PCR; TCRdb's copy keeps in-frame clones and lacks some. That table gives V, J and clone size, and the DNA gave D and trimming. The table records 2 million to 2.5 million clones, around 93% of them present only once. The CDR3 spans 13 residues. Trimming pared 5 bases from V and 2 bases from J, leaving 9 bases between. The germline gives CDR1 LNHDA, CDR2 SQIVND (reference sequence).

This receptor was taken from a man between 18 and 35 years old in good health. Some clones in this sample may be carry-over from other donors' samples. The rearrangement links TRBV19 to TRBJ2-5; D remains ambiguous. The sample taken for sequencing was naive CD8+ T cells from PBMCs. CDR3 amino acids: CASSSRLQETQYF. CDR3 in DNA: TGTGCCAGTAGTTCCAGGTTACAAGAGACCCAGTACTTC.